The clone carrying this TCR beta chain was detected a few times. Its target is unknown. Via MiXCR, TCRdb re-called the RT-PCR reads, giving one row per CDR3 protein. The table records about 700,000 distinct CDR3 sequences, about 15% of them present only once. The data stem from a study of response to subunit inactivated influenza vaccine. Study-wide results and caveats: A suggestion made by the authors is that each seasonal influenza vaccination recruits few new T cells.

The germline V gene has CDR1 DFQATT and CDR2 SNEGSKA (reference sequence). The CDR3 has 13 amino acids. The V gene lost 1 base and the J gene lost 7 bases, with 10 bases spanning the gap. The receptor was isolated from a man between 50 and 59 years old who received an inactivated influenza vaccine. The J gene is TRBJ2-2, the V gene TRBV20-1; D remains unclear. The sequencing used PBMCs from blood, collected around two weeks before vaccination. The CDR3 region has the DNA TGCAGTGCTAGAGTCGGACCTCACGGGGAGCTGTTTTTT. It codes for CSARVGPHGELFF.